The 24 T cell receptor beta chains listed next were all sequenced from one sample in a study of T cell repertoires in cytomegalovirus infection. Using its own MiXCR run on the reads, TCRdb lists one record per CDR3 protein. The sample has 800,000 to 950,000 distinct CDR3 sequences, approximately 32% seen once. These TCRs' antigens remain unknown. Sequenced here: cultured CD8+ T cells from PBMCs, sampled from culture after CMV antigen stimulation. These receptors were obtained from a human donor in good health (CMV status not recorded). Some clones in this sample may be carry-over from other donors' samples.

This clonotype has ten or more counts. The rearrangement uses TRBV7-2 and TRBJ2-3, with 10 bases lining up with TRBD2. CDR1 SGHTA and CDR2 FQGNSA come from the germline V gene. The CDR3 has 16 residues. V lost 1 base and J lost 0; bases outside the gene matches: 1. The CDR3 loop is CASSLELAGSTDTQYF. As DNA, the CDR3 is TGTGCCAGCAGCTTAGAACTAGCGGGGAGCACAGATACGCAGTATTTT.

In its sample, this clonotype was seen a few times. V and J are TRBV7-9 and TRBJ1-2; D not resolved. V was cut by 5 bases and J by 6 bases, with 10 bases left in between. CDR3 size: 12 residues. Germline assignment: CDR1 SEHNR and CDR2 FQNEAQ (reference sequence). CDR3 region: CASSEARDGYTF. CDR3 coding DNA: TGTGCCAGCAGCGAGGCCCGAGATGGCTACACCTTC.

This clonotype appeared a few times. The J gene is TRBJ2-5, the V gene TRBV4-2; 7 positions agree with TRBD2. The CDR3 runs to 15 residues. Unmatched junction bases numbered 4, after V lost 0 bases and J lost 3 bases. The germline CDR1 and CDR2 sequences are LGHNA and YNFKEQ. The CDR3 reads CASSQETGGEETQYF. CDR3 bases: TGTGCCAGCAGCCAAGAAACGGGGGGAGAAGAGACCCAGTACTTC.

The V gene is TRBV6-6, the J gene TRBJ1-2; D gene uncertain. Germline V CDR1 and CDR2: MNHNY, SVGAGI (reference sequence). V was clipped by 6 bases and J by 7 bases, with 21 bases between them. There are 15 residues in the CDR3. The CDR3 nucleotides read TGTGCCAGCAGACCATTACAGAGGGCTGGTGCTGGCTACACCTTC. As protein: CASRPLQRAGAGYTF.

The chain carries TRBV11-2 and TRBJ1-2; 7 nucleotides agree with TRBD1. Losses at the gene ends were 8 bases for V and 7 bases for J; bases not matched to a gene: 7. Germline lookup yields CDR1 SGHAT and CDR2 FQNNGV. This CDR3 spans 12 amino acids. DNA for the CDR3: TGTGCCAGCGGAGCAGGGACAGCTGGCTACACCTTC. It translates to CASGAGTAGYTF.

This chain uses TRBV6-2 or TRBV6-3 with TRBJ1-1; D ambiguous. CDR3 length equals 13 residues. The germline V gene encodes CDR1 MNHEY and CDR2 SVGEGT. V lost 5 bases to trimming and J lost 5 bases, with 12 bases between them. CDR3 region: CASSPPRVTEAFF. The CDR3 nucleotides are TGTGCCAGCAGTCCCCCGAGGGTTACTGAAGCTTTCTTT.

At least ten counts were recorded for this clonotype. The genes are TRBV7-6 and TRBJ1-6; a weak D match, TRBD1 (6 bases). Trimming pared 3 bases from V and 6 bases from J, leaving 9 bases between. This CDR3 contains 14 residues. Germline V gene data show CDR1 as SGHVS and CDR2 as FNYEAQ. This chain's CDR3 is CASSLRGSNSPLHF. The CDR3 DNA reads TGTGCCAGCAGCTTGAGGGGGAGTAATTCACCCCTCCACTTT.

The chain is built from TRBV6-1 and TRBJ2-5, with TRBD1 matching over 7 bases. Germline V gene data show CDR1 as MNHNS and CDR2 as SASEGT. V lost 10 bases, J lost 4 bases, and 9 bases stayed unmatched. The CDR3 has 13 amino acids. DNA of the CDR3: TGTGCCACCCACACAGGGGTTTTAGAGACCCAGTACTTC. As protein: CATHTGVLETQYF.

In this sample, this clonotype turned up many times. The chain recombines TRBV7-8 with TRBJ2-7, with 8 bases that match TRBD1. V was pared by 1 base and J by 6 bases, with 5 bases of the junction left unmatched. This CDR3 is 14 amino acids long. The V gene's germline CDR1 is SGHVS and CDR2 FQNEAQ. CDR3 sequence: CASSLVAGGGEQYF. The CDR3 region has the DNA TGTGCCAGCAGCTTAGTCGCAGGGGGCGGCGAGCAGTACTTC.

The V gene is TRBV15, the J gene TRBJ2-7; 7 bases are shared with TRBD1. The CDR3 covers 13 residues. Germline V gene sequence: CDR1 LNHNV, CDR2 YYDKDF (reference sequence). Losses at the gene ends were 5 bases for V and 7 bases for J; bases not matched to a gene: 8. This CDR3 reads CATSLDRAGEQYV. The CDR3 bases are TGTGCCACCAGCCTTGACAGGGCTGGGGAGCAGTACGTC.

This clonotype turned up a few times. The V call is TRBV18, the J call TRBJ1-1, with D hard to call. This CDR3 contains 15 residues. V lost 0 bases, J lost 5 bases, and 13 bases lay in between. Germline V gives CDR1 KGHSH, CDR2 LQKENI. CDR3 sequence reads: CASSPPSARRTEAFF. CDR3 in DNA: TGTGCCAGCTCACCACCGTCTGCCAGGAGGACTGAAGCTTTCTTT.

The chain carries TRBV19 and TRBJ2-1; TRBD1 agrees at 10 bases. CDR1 is LNHDA, CDR2 SQIVND, per germline (reference sequence). Trimming cost V 4 bases and J 0 bases; bases outside gene matches: 0. There are 15 residues in the CDR3. CDR3 in DNA: TGTGCCAGTAGTAGGACAGGGGGCTCCTACAATGAGCAGTTCTTC. This codes for CASSRTGGSYNEQFF.

Worth noting for this clonotype: This may be a read error: a much more frequent sequence differs by one nucleotide. This chain links TRBV27 with TRBJ2-7, with 7 bases that match TRBD1. The V segment lost 4 bases and the J segment 3 bases; nucleotides outside the gene matches: 3. CDR1 MNHEY and CDR2 SMNVEV come from the germline V gene (reference sequence). The CDR3 spans 13 residues. The CDR3 nucleotides read TGTGCCAGCAGTTGGGGACAGAACTACGAGCAGTACGTC. This encodes CASSWGQNYEQYV.

This clonotype was recorded a few times. V is TRBV28 and J is TRBJ1-1; D is ambiguous. The CDR3 runs 14 residues. The germline V gene has CDR1 MDHEN and CDR2 SYDVKM. V was trimmed by 5 bases and J by 0 bases, leaving 10 bases between them. For the CDR3, the DNA is TGTGCCAGCAGTGGCCTGGCGGTGAACACTGAAGCTTTCTTT. Protein product: CASSGLAVNTEAFF.

This clonotype was recorded a few times. The chain has TRBV6-1 and TRBJ2-7, with D possibly matching TRBD1 (5 bases). The V end was cut by 5 bases, the J end by 5 bases, with 22 bases between. There are 16 residues in the CDR3. Germline values: CDR1 MNHNS, CDR2 SASEGT. CDR3 protein: CASSQPPHQGIHEQYV. In DNA, the CDR3 is TGTGCCAGCAGTCAACCTCCTCACCAGGGTATCCACGAGCAGTACGTC.

The gene calls are TRBV25-1 and TRBJ2-1, with D perhaps given as TRBD1 or TRBD2 (7 bases each). V lost 6 bases, J lost 6 bases, and 18 bases lay in between. There are 15 residues in the CDR3. Germline loops: CDR1 MGHDK, CDR2 SYGVNS. The CDR3 DNA follows: TGTGCCAGCAGCTCAGGGGGGGGGCCTGCCAATGAGCAGTTCTTC. It encodes CASSSGGGPANEQFF.

The gene calls are TRBV3-1 and TRBJ2-3, with D perhaps assigned TRBD1 or TRBD2 (5 bases each). CDR3 length: 17 amino acids. CDR1 LGHDT and CDR2 YNNKEL come from the germline V gene (reference sequence). V lost 1 base and J 2 bases, leaving 16 bases between the germline ends. The CDR3 region is CASSQGFPGPHTDTQYF. The CDR3 nucleotides read TGTGCCAGCAGCCAAGGGTTCCCGGGACCCCACACAGATACGCAGTATTTT.

This chain uses TRBV6-2 or TRBV6-3 with TRBJ1-5; maybe TRBD1 (6 bases). V lost 7 bases to trimming and J lost 5 bases, with 12 bases between them. The germline gives CDR1 MNHEY, CDR2 SVGEGT. The CDR3 runs 13 residues. The CDR3 reads CASNPGDYQPQHF. In DNA form, the CDR3 reads TGTGCCAGCAACCCAGGGGACTATCAGCCCCAGCATTTT.

The V gene is TRBV6-6, the J gene TRBJ1-1, with a possible D match to TRBD1 (5 bases). V dropped 0 bases and J dropped 1 base, with 9 bases sitting between them. Germline CDR1 MNHNY, CDR2 SVGAGI (reference sequence). This CDR3 region has 15 residues. The CDR3 sequence: CASSYSARANTEAFF. CDR3 in DNA: TGTGCCAGCAGTTACTCGGCCAGGGCGAACACTGAAGCTTTCTTT.

The gene calls are TRBV6-6 and TRBJ1-1, with no clear D. CDR3 length: 14 residues. Germline V gene data show CDR1 as MNHNY and CDR2 as SVGAGI (reference sequence). Trimming pared 0 bases from V and 1 base from J, leaving 6 bases between. The CDR3 protein is CASSYSSSNTEAFF. For the CDR3, the DNA is TGTGCCAGCAGTTACTCGAGCTCGAACACTGAAGCTTTCTTT.

This CDR3 reads CASSSNYRGVHEAFF. CDR3 bases: TGTGCCAGCAGCTCAAATTACAGGGGGGTCCATGAAGCTTTCTTT. The chain joins TRBV7-9 to TRBJ1-1, with 8 positions matching TRBD1. This CDR3 has 15 residues. The V gene end was trimmed by 4 bases and the J gene end by 7 bases; junction bases not matched to a gene: 11. Germline V gene lookup returns CDR1 SEHNR and CDR2 FQNEAQ (reference sequence).

The sample holds a few counts of this clonotype. The gene calls are TRBV2 and TRBJ2-6; maybe TRBD1 (6 bases). The germline V and J ends were trimmed by 8 bases and 0 bases, with 17 bases remaining between them. CDR1 and CDR2 from the germline V gene are SNHLY and FYNNEI. The CDR3 is 17 amino acids. CDR3 sequence reads: CASQGGSGRSGANVLTF. The CDR3 DNA reads TGTGCCAGCCAAGGGGGAAGCGGCCGCTCTGGGGCCAACGTCCTGACTTTC.

V and J are TRBV27 and TRBJ2-3; TRBD1 agrees at 7 bases. V was pared by 4 bases and J by 1 base, with 5 bases of the junction left unmatched. The length of the CDR3 is 15 residues. Germline values: CDR1 MNHEY, CDR2 SMNVEV (reference sequence). The CDR3: CASSSTGTGTDTQYF. The DNA for the CDR3 is TGTGCCAGCAGTTCAACCGGGACAGGCACAGATACGCAGTATTTT.

The chain recombines TRBV7-8 with TRBJ2-5; D is uncertain. Germline V gives CDR1 SGHVS, CDR2 FQNEAQ. V lost 7 bases and J 2 bases, leaving 23 bases between the germline ends. This CDR3 region has 17 residues. The chain's CDR3 is CASTMQARYKGQETQYF. The CDR3, as DNA: TGTGCCAGCACCATGCAAGCCCGATACAAGGGACAAGAGACCCAGTACTTC.